This T cell receptor beta chain comes out of a study of PD-1 blockade in classical Hodgkin lymphoma. Regarding the study as a whole: Unlike CD8+ TCR diversity, which did not rise significantly by C4D1, CD4+ TCR diversity did. Complete responders possessed baseline diversity comparable to newly diagnosed patients. Healthy donors reportedly exceeded newly diagnosed patients in baseline TCR diversity.

Assay used: immunoSEQ multiplex PCR; TCRdb lists only in-frame clones, some missing. The sample consists of tens of thousands of clones, around 80% of them appearing once. Comment on this clone: Its specificity is not known.

Time point denoted: cycle 4 day 1 (C4D1), after less than 7 weeks of nivolumab. Every one of the patients relapsed after autologous stem cell transplantation (brentuximab vedotin exposure was variable). V lost 2 bases and J 4 bases, leaving 14 bases between the germline ends. CDR1 is MDHEN, CDR2 SYDVKM, per germline. This CDR3 comprises 15 residues. The TCR was taken from a human donor with classical Hodgkin lymphoma. The source material was peripheral blood mononuclear cells (PBMCs), sampled before the fourth cycle of nivolumab. The V gene is TRBV28, the J gene TRBJ1-2; D is unclear. In DNA, the CDR3 is TGTGCCAGCAGTTTAGCCCCGATTGACGGCTATGGCTACACCTTC. This gives the protein CASSLAPIDGYGYTF.